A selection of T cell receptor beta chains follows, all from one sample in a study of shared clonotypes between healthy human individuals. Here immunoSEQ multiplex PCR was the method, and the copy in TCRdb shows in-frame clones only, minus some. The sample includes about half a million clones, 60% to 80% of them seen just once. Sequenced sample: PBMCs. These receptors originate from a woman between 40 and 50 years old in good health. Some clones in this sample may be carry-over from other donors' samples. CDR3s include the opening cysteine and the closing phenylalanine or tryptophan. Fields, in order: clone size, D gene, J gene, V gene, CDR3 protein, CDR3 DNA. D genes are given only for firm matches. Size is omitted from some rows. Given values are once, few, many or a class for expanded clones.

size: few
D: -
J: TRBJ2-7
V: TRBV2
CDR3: CASTRDRAYEQYF
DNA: TGTGCCAGCACTCGCGACAGAGCCTACGAGCAGTACTTC

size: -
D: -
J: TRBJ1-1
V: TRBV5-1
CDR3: CASSPGRRFTEAFF
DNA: TGCGCCAGCAGCCCCGGGAGGAGGTTTACTGAAGCTTTCTTT

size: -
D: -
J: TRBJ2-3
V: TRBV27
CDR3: CASSSHTGNTDTQYF
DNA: TGTGCCAGCAGTTCACATACTGGAAACACAGATACGCAGTATTTT

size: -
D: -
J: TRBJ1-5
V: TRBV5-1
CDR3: CASSLRPSGGEDQPQHF
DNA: TGCGCCAGCAGCTTGAGGCCATCTGGAGGGGAAGATCAGCCCCAGCATTTT

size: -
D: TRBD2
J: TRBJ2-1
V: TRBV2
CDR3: CASSGSSGRNYNEQFF
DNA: TGTGCCAGCAGTGGGTCTAGCGGGAGGAACTACAATGAGCAGTTCTTC

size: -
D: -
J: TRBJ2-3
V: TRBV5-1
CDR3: CASSLASGAITDTQYF
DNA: TGCGCCAGCAGCTTGGCCTCAGGGGCCATCACAGATACGCAGTATTTT

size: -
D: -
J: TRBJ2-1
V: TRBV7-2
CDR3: CASSFGPYNEQFF
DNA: TGTGCCAGCAGCTTTGGCCCCTACAATGAGCAGTTCTTC

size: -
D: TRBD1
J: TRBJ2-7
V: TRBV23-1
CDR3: CASSRHNTGTGGSYEQYF
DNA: TGCGCCAGCAGTCGCCATAATACCGGGACAGGGGGTTCCTACGAGCAGTACTTC

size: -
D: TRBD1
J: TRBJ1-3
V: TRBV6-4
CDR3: CASSYRTGGNTIYF
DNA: TGTGCCAGCAGTTACCGGACAGGGGGAAACACCATATATTTT

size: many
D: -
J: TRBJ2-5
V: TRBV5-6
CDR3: CASSPVGRVQETQYF
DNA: TGTGCCAGCAGCCCTGTGGGCAGGGTGCAAGAGACCCAGTACTTC

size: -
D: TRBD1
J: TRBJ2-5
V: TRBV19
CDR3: CASAGQGGLLTQYF
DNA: TGTGCCTCCGCGGGACAGGGGGGACTCCTGACCCAGTACTTC

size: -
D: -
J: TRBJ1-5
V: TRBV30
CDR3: CAWSVARVRIGDQPQHF
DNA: TGTGCCTGGAGTGTAGCAAGGGTAAGGATAGGCGATCAGCCCCAGCATTTT

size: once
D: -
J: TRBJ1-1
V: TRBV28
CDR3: CASSLGPGPDTEAFF
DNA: TGTGCCAGCAGTTTAGGCCCGGGCCCGGACACTGAAGCTTTCTTT

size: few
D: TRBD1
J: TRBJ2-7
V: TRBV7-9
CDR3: CASSSRTGGYEQYF
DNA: TGTGCCAGCAGCTCTCGGACAGGGGGCTACGAGCAGTACTTC

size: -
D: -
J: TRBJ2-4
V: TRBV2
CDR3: CASTLQGAKNIQYF
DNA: TGTGCCAGCACTCTACAGGGAGCCAAAAACATTCAGTACTTC

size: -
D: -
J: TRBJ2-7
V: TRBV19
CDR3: CASKGVGGRGPDEQYF
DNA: TGTGCCAGTAAGGGGGTCGGGGGTCGGGGCCCTGACGAGCAGTACTTC

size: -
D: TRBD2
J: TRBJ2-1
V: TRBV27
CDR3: CASSLAGVGEQFF
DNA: TGTGCCAGCAGTTTGGCGGGGGTCGGTGAGCAGTTCTTC

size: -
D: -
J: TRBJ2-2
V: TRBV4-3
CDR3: CASSQRVGSGELFF
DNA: TGCGCCAGCAGCCAAAGAGTGGGCTCCGGGGAGCTGTTTTTT

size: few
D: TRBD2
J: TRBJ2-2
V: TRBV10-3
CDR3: CAISRLAETGELFF
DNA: TGTGCCATCAGTCGACTAGCGGAGACCGGGGAGCTGTTTTTT

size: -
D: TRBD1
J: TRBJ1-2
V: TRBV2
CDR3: CASSQGQGFGYTF
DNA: TGTGCCAGCAGTCAGGGACAGGGGTTTGGCTACACCTTC

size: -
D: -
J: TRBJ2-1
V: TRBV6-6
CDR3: CASSTSGDYEQFF
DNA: TGTGCCAGCAGTACCTCCGGGGACTATGAGCAGTTCTTC

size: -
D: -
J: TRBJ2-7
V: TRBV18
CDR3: CASSFSGSYEQYF
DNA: TGTGCCAGCTCATTCAGTGGCTCCTACGAGCAGTACTTC

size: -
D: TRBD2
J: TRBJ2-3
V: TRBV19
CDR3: CASSLTTSGSVTDTQYF
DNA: TGTGCCAGTAGTTTGACAACTAGCGGGAGTGTGACAGATACGCAGTATTTT

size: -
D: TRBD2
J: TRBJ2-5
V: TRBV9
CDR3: CASSVGTNLQETQYF
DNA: TGTGCCAGCAGCGTCGGGACTAACCTACAAGAGACCCAGTACTTC